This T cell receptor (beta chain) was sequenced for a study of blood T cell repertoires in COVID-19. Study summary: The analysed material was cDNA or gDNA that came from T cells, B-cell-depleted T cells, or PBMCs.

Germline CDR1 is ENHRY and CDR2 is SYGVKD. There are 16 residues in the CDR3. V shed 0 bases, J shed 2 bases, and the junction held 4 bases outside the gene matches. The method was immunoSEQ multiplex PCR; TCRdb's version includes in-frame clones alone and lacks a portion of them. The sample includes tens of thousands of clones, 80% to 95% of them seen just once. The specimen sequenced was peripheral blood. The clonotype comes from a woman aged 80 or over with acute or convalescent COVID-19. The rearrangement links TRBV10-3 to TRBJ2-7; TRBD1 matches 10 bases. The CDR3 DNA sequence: TGTGCCATCAGTGAGTCGTCGGGGACAGGGGCCTACGAGCAGTACTTC. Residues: CAISESSGTGAYEQYF.